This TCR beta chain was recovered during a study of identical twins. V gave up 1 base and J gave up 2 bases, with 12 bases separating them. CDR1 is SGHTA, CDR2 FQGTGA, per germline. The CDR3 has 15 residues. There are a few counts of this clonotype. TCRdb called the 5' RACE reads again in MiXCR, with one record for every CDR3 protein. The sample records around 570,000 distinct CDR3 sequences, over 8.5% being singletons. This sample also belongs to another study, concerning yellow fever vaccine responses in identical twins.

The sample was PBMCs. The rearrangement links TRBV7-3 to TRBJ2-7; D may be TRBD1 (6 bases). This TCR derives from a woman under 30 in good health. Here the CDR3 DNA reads TGTGCCAGCAGCTTAATAGGGGACACAGCCTACGAGCAGTACTTC. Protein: CASSLIGDTAYEQYF.